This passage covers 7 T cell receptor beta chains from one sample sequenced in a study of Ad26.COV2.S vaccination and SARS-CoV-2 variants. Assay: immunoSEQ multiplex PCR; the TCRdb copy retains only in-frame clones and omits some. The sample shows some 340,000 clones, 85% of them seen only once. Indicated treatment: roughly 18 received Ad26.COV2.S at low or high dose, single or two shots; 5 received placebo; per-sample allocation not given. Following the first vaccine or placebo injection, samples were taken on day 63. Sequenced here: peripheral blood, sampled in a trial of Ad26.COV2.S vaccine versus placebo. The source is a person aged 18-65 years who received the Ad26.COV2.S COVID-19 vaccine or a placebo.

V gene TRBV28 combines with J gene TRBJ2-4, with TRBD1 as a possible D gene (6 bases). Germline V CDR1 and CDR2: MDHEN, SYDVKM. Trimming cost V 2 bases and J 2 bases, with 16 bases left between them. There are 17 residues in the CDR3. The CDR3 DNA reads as TGTGCCAGCAGTTTAGGGATGTTAAGGGGGTCCAAAAACATTCAGTACTTC. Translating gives CASSLGMLRGSKNIQYF.

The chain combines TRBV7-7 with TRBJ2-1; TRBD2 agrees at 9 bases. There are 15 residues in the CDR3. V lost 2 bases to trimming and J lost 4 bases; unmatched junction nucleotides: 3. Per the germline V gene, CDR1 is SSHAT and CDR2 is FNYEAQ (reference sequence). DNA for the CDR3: TGTGCCAGCAGCTTAAGTAGCGGGGGATACAATGAGCAGTTCTTC. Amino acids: CASSLSSGGYNEQFF.

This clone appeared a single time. This CDR3 reads CASSQGGQGAWHF. The CDR3 bases are TGTGCCAGCAGCCAAGGTGGACAGGGGGCATGGCATTTT. This rearrangement joins TRBV3-1 (or the pseudogene TRBV3-2) to TRBJ1-5, with 11 bases that match TRBD1. J gave up 15 bases and V 1 base, and 5 bases lay outside the gene matches. The CDR3 sequence is 13 residues long. Germline CDR1 is LGHDT and CDR2 is YNNKEL (reference sequence).

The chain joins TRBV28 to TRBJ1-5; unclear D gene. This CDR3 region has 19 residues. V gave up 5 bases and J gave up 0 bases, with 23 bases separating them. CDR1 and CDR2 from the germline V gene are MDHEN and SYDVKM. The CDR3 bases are TGTGCCAGCAGTACTCTGGAGATACGGGGTCTACCTAGCAATCAGCCCCAGCATTTT. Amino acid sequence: CASSTLEIRGLPSNQPQHF. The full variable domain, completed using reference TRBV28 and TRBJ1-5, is DVKVTQSSRYLVKRTGEKVFLECVQDMDHENMFWYRQDPGLGLRLIYFSYDVKMKEKGDIPEGYSVSREKKERFSLILESASTNQTSMYLCASSTLEIRGLPSNQPQHFGDGTRLSIL.

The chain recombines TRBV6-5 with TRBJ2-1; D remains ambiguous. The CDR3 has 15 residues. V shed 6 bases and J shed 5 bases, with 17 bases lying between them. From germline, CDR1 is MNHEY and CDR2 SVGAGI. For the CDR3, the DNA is TGTGCCAGCAGGTCCCGAGGCCCCCCCCACAATGAGCAGTTCTTC. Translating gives CASRSRGPPHNEQFF.

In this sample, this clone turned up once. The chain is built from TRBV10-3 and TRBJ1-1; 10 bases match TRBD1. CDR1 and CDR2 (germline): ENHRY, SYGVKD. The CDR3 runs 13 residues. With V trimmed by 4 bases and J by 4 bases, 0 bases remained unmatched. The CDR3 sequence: CAISGTGGTEAFF. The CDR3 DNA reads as TGTGCCATCAGTGGGACAGGGGGCACTGAAGCTTTCTTT.

As DNA, the CDR3 is TGTGCCAGCAGCCAAGATGGCACCCCGGCGCACACCGGGGAGCTGTTTTTT. It specifies CASSQDGTPAHTGELFF. This sequence joins TRBV4-2 and TRBJ2-2; D remains ambiguous. The CDR3 is made up of 17 amino acids. Germline V gene sequence: CDR1 LGHNA, CDR2 YNFKEQ. The germline V and J ends were trimmed by 0 bases and 3 bases, with 14 bases remaining between them.